This note documents a single T cell receptor beta chain sequence. The entry originates in a study of STAT5B mutations in CD4+ large granular lymphocyte leukemia. Sequencing was at survey level. Repertoires were generated with immunoSEQ multiplex PCR, while TCRdb's copy carries only in-frame clones and drops some. The profile shows tens of thousands of clones, approximately 80% of them singletons. The sequence derives from a human donor in good health. Specimen: CD4+ T cells from blood buffy coats.

The CDR3 DNA is TGCAGCGCCGAAATAGAGGGGTCCTACAATGAGCAGTTCTTC. Translated: CSAEIEGSYNEQFF. The chain joins TRBV29-1 to TRBJ2-1; D assignment may be TRBD1 or TRBD2 (5 bases each). The germline V gene has CDR1 SQVTM and CDR2 ANQGSEA. This CDR3 comprises 14 residues. V gave up 7 bases and J gave up 1 base, with 14 bases separating them.